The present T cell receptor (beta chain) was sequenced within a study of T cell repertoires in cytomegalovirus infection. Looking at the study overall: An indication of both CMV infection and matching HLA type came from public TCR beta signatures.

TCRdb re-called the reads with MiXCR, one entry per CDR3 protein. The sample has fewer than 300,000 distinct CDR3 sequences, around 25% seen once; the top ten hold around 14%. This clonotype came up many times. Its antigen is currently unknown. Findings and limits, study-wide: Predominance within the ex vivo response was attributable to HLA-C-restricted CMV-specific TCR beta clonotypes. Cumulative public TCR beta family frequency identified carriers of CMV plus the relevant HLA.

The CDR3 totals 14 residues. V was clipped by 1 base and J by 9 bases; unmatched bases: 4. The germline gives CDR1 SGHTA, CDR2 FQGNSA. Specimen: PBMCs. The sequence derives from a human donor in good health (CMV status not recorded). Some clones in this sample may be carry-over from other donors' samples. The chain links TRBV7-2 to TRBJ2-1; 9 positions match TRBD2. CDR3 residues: CASSLDSGSGEQFF. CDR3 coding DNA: TGTGCCAGCAGCTTAGATAGCGGGAGTGGTGAGCAGTTCTTC.